Shown below are 26 T cell receptor beta chains from a single sample sequenced in a study of blood T cell repertoires in COVID-19. The repertoire was sequenced with immunoSEQ multiplex PCR; TCRdb's copy has only in-frame clones and lacks some. Among 300,000 to 450,000 clones, around 87% were seen once, and the ten largest hold roughly 10%. The sequencing input was peripheral blood. These receptors all stem from a woman in her 30s with COVID-19, enrolled during active disease.

J is TRBJ2-7 and V is TRBV6-1, with D perhaps TRBD2 (6 bases). The CDR3 covers 12 residues. Germline V gene sequence: CDR1 MNHNS, CDR2 SASEGT. V shed 3 bases and J shed 4 bases, with 7 bases lying between them. CDR3 residues: CASSEGGYEQYF. Here the CDR3 DNA reads TGTGCCAGCAGTGAGGGGGGATACGAGCAGTACTTC.

The genes are TRBV30 and TRBJ1-3, with D uncertain. The CDR3 has 12 residues. V lost 8 bases to trimming and J lost 0 bases, with 8 bases between them. Germline CDR1 reads GTSNPN; CDR2 reads SVGIG (reference sequence). The CDR3 DNA follows: TGTGCCCTGAAACTCTCTGGAAACACCATATATTTT. Encoded protein: CALKLSGNTIYF. The whole variable domain, remainder taken from reference TRBV30 and TRBJ1-3, is SQTIHQWPATLVQPVGSPLSLECTVEGTSNPNLYWYRQAAGRGLQLLFYSVGIGQISSEVPQNLSASRPQDRQFILSSKKLLLSDSGFYLCALKLSGNTIYFGEGSWLTVV.

The chain recombines TRBV7-9 with TRBJ2-1; 8 positions agree with TRBD1. The V and J ends lost 5 bases and 7 bases, in that order; junction bases with no gene match: 16. The CDR3 length is 17 residues. Germline V gene sequence: CDR1 SEHNR, CDR2 FQNEAQ (reference sequence). This CDR3 reads CASSQGQPSRTGNEQFF. In DNA form, the CDR3 reads TGTGCCAGCAGCCAGGGACAACCAAGTAGGACAGGGAATGAGCAGTTCTTC.

This chain joins TRBV5-1 and TRBJ2-5, with 12 positions matching TRBD1. V gave up 0 bases and J gave up 4 bases; unmatched junction bases: 7. This CDR3 spans 17 amino acids. Per germline, CDR1 SGHRS and CDR2 YFSETQ. Written as DNA, the CDR3 is TGCGCCAGCAGCTTGGATCCGGGACAGGGGGCGGGAGAGACCCAGTACTTC. Its translation is CASSLDPGQGAGETQYF.

For the CDR3, the DNA is TGCAGCGCGGTTACAGGATCCGAGCAGTACTTC. Its protein product is CSAVTGSEQYF. The chain employs TRBV29-1 and TRBJ2-7; the D gene is possibly TRBD1 (5 bases). The CDR3 has 11 amino acids. V was shortened by 7 bases and J by 6 bases, with 13 bases between the two germline ends. Germline V gene lookup returns CDR1 SQVTM and CDR2 ANQGSEA.

This clone was found a few times. This rearrangement joins TRBV30 to TRBJ1-5, with TRBD1 as a possible D gene (6 bases). V was cut by 3 bases and J by 3 bases, with 12 bases left in between. This CDR3 spans 14 amino acids. Germline V CDR1 and CDR2: GTSNPN, SVGIG (reference sequence). The DNA for the CDR3 is TGTGCCTGGAGACCCGACAGGTCCAATCAGCCCCAGCATTTT. As protein: CAWRPDRSNQPQHF.

Turning to this clone: This same CDR3 is encoded by further DNA sequences in the sample. The chain has TRBV30 and TRBJ1-5; D unresolved. V was clipped by 2 bases and J by 0 bases, with 8 bases between them. The germline CDR1 and CDR2 sequences are GTSNPN and SVGIG (reference sequence). The CDR3 extends over 14 amino acids. The CDR3 region is CAWSRGSSNQPQHF. For the CDR3, the DNA is TGTGCCTGGAGTCGTGGCAGTAGCAATCAGCCCCAGCATTTT. Using reference TRBV30 and TRBJ1-5 for the parts outside the CDR3, the full variable domain is SQTIHQWPATLVQPVGSPLSLECTVEGTSNPNLYWYRQAAGRGLQLLFYSVGIGQISSEVPQNLSASRPQDRQFILSSKKLLLSDSGFYLCAWSRGSSNQPQHFGDGTRLSIL.

The chain uses TRBV30 and TRBJ1-1; TRBD1 matches at 7 bases. Unmatched junction bases numbered 12, after V lost 6 bases and J lost 8 bases. CDR3 length equals 13 residues. Germline lookup yields CDR1 GTSNPN and CDR2 SVGIG (reference sequence). Written as DNA, the CDR3 is TGTGCCTGCGAGGGCAGGGGGGTTCGGGAAGCTTTCTTT. This gives the protein CACEGRGVREAFF.

The V gene is TRBV14, the J gene TRBJ2-1; 8 bases agree with TRBD2. Germline V lookup: CDR1 SGHDN, CDR2 FVKESK. V gave up 4 bases and J gave up 4 bases; unmatched junction bases: 12. CDR3 length: 17 amino acids. CDR3: CASSPTIREGPYNEQFF. Written as DNA, the CDR3 is TGTGCCAGCAGCCCCACCATTCGGGAGGGCCCGTACAATGAGCAGTTCTTC.

This chain links TRBV19 with TRBJ2-5; TRBD1 might be the D (6 bases). There are 16 residues in the CDR3. Germline V gives CDR1 LNHDA, CDR2 SQIVND (reference sequence). The V and J ends lost 5 bases and 0 bases respectively, with 16 bases between them. CDR3: CASSSLGGRNQETQYF. As DNA, the CDR3 is TGTGCCAGTAGTTCATTAGGGGGACGGAACCAAGAGACCCAGTACTTC.

CDR3 bases: TGTGCCAGCAGCGGGGGACTAGCGGGAGGGTCCGGGGAGCAGTACTTC. It is translated as CASSGGLAGGSGEQYF. V gene TRBV11-2 combines with J gene TRBJ2-7, with 16 bases aligning to TRBD2. The CDR3 spans 16 residues. The germline CDR1 and CDR2 sequences are SGHAT and FQNNGV. The J segment lost 7 bases and the V segment lost 5 bases, leaving 8 bases of the junction unmatched.

The chain recombines TRBV30 with TRBJ2-1; 10 bases match TRBD2. The CDR3 extends over 15 amino acids. Germline trimming cut 0 bases from V and 4 bases from J; bases unmatched to any gene: 3. CDR1 is GTSNPN and CDR2 is SVGIG in the germline V gene (reference sequence). In DNA, the CDR3 is TGTGCCTGGAGTGTAAAACTAGCGGGATACAATGAGCAGTTCTTC. Its protein is CAWSVKLAGYNEQFF.

J is TRBJ2-3 and V is TRBV10-2, with a weak D call TRBD2 (5 bases). This CDR3 spans 11 amino acids. Germline CDR1 reads WSHSY; CDR2 reads SAAADI. The V end was cut by 7 bases, the J end by 5 bases, with 7 bases between. The CDR3 here is CASKAGDTQYF. The CDR3 coding sequence is TGCGCCAGCAAGGCGGGAGATACGCAGTATTTT.

The J gene is TRBJ1-1, the V gene TRBV21-1; the table's D call TRBD1 went unverified against the DNA. TRBV21-1 is flagged as a pseudogene. The CDR3 consists of 11 residues. CDR3 DNA: TGTGCCAGCAGCTCACAGGGGAGGGCTTTCTTT. Its translation: CASSSQGRAFF.

This chain joins TRBV7-6 and TRBJ2-1; D perhaps matches TRBD1 (5 bases). The CDR3 totals 15 residues. The V and J ends lost 5 bases and 6 bases respectively, with 17 bases between them. The germline V gene encodes CDR1 SGHVS and CDR2 FNYEAQ. This CDR3 is CASSGRQGTVNEQFF. DNA for the CDR3: TGTGCCAGCAGCGGCCGGCAGGGAACGGTCAATGAGCAGTTCTTC.

CDR3 coding DNA: TGTGCCAGCAGCGTTGGGAGAATGACCTACAATGAGCAGTTCTTC. This encodes CASSVGRMTYNEQFF. The chain has TRBV9 and TRBJ2-1; possibly TRBD2 for D (5 bases). The CDR3 extends over 15 amino acids. V dropped 2 bases and J dropped 2 bases, with 11 bases sitting between them. Germline V CDR1 and CDR2: SGDLS, YYNGEE.

This chain joins TRBV2 and TRBJ2-7; possible D gene TRBD2, 6 bases. Trimming took 7 bases from V and 5 from J, leaving 9 bases between them. The V gene's germline CDR1 is SNHLY and CDR2 FYNNEI. This CDR3 spans 11 amino acids. CDR3 bases: TGTGCCAGCACGCGGGGAAACGAGCAGTACTTC. This sequence encodes CASTRGNEQYF.

In nucleotides, the CDR3 is TGTGCCAGCAGCTTTGGGGACACTGGCCGAGCTAACTATGGCTACACCTTC. This codes for CASSFGDTGRANYGYTF. The chain joins TRBV5-4 to TRBJ1-2; perhaps TRBD1 as D (6 bases). Trimming shortened V by 2 bases and J by 0 bases, and 17 bases separated the two germline ends. Germline V gene data show CDR1 as SGHNT and CDR2 as YYREEE (reference sequence). The CDR3 covers 17 residues. Based on the CDR3 plus reference TRBV5-4 and TRBJ1-2, the full variable domain is ETGVTQSPTHLIKTRGQQVTLRCSSQSGHNTVSWYQQALGQGPQFIFQYYREEENGRGNFPPRFSGLQFPNYSSELNVNALELDDSALYLCASSFGDTGRANYGYTFGSGTRLTVV.

In nucleotides, the CDR3 is TGTGCCAGCAGTTTCCGATCCAGGGGGAACACTGAAGCTTTCTTT. Amino acid sequence: CASSFRSRGNTEAFF. The V gene is TRBV28, the J gene TRBJ1-1, with a weak D call TRBD1 (6 bases). Germline V gene lookup returns CDR1 MDHEN and CDR2 SYDVKM. V was cut by 3 bases and J by 1 base, with 12 bases left in between. This CDR3 region has 15 residues.

The rearrangement joins TRBV19 to TRBJ1-2; D gene ambiguous. V gave up 9 bases and J gave up 1 base, with 12 bases separating them. This CDR3 is 13 amino acids long. The germline V gene encodes CDR1 LNHDA and CDR2 SQIVND (reference sequence). The CDR3 DNA follows: TGTGCCAGCCGCAACACAGTTAACTATGGCTACACCTTC. It specifies CASRNTVNYGYTF.

The chain links TRBV5-4 to TRBJ1-1, with TRBD1 matching 9 bases. CDR1 is SGHNT, CDR2 YYREEE, per germline (reference sequence). V lost 8 bases to trimming and J lost 4 bases; unmatched junction nucleotides: 6. The CDR3 runs to 13 residues. This CDR3 is CASGTGSVTEAFF. The CDR3, as DNA: TGTGCCAGTGGGACAGGGTCGGTCACTGAAGCTTTCTTT.

The chain is built from TRBV5-1 and TRBJ2-1, with TRBD1 matching 10 bases. Losses at the gene ends were 1 base for V and 0 bases for J; bases not matched to a gene: 7. The CDR3 runs to 18 residues. CDR1 is SGHRS, CDR2 YFSETQ, per germline. CDR3 protein: CASSLWSGQGVSYNEQFF. DNA for the CDR3: TGCGCCAGCAGCTTGTGGTCTGGACAGGGGGTCTCCTACAATGAGCAGTTCTTC.

The sample holds one count of this clone. The rearrangement links TRBV5-4 to TRBJ2-2; 12 bases line up with TRBD2. Unmatched junction bases numbered 4, after V lost 4 bases and J lost 6 bases. Germline V CDR1 and CDR2: SGHNT, YYREEE (reference sequence). This CDR3 contains 15 residues. The CDR3 region is CASSPRLAGAGELFF. CDR3 coding DNA: TGTGCCAGCAGCCCGAGACTAGCGGGAGCCGGGGAGCTGTTTTTT. Based on the CDR3 plus reference TRBV5-4 and TRBJ2-2, the full variable domain is ETGVTQSPTHLIKTRGQQVTLRCSSQSGHNTVSWYQQALGQGPQFIFQYYREEENGRGNFPPRFSGLQFPNYSSELNVNALELDDSALYLCASSPRLAGAGELFFGEGSRLTVL.

This rearrangement joins TRBV6-5 to TRBJ2-2; the D gene is possibly TRBD2 (6 bases). The CDR3 runs to 15 residues. The germline V gene encodes CDR1 MNHEY and CDR2 SVGAGI. V lost 2 bases to trimming and J lost 5 bases, with 12 bases between them. This CDR3 reads CASSYGDSWTGELFF. The CDR3 bases are TGTGCCAGCAGTTACGGGGACTCCTGGACCGGGGAGCTGTTTTTT.

The V and J genes are TRBV11-3 and TRBJ2-7; 7 nucleotides align to TRBD1. V lost 5 bases, J lost 5 bases, and 6 bases stayed unmatched. This CDR3 has 13 amino acids. Germline V lookup: CDR1 SGHNT, CDR2 YENEEA. The DNA for the CDR3 is TGTGCCAGCAGCCAGGGACAGTACGACGAGCAGTACTTC. This translates into CASSQGQYDEQYF.

This chain uses TRBV6-2 or TRBV6-3 with TRBJ2-1; 12 positions match TRBD2. This CDR3 has 17 residues. The germline CDR1 and CDR2 sequences are MNHEY and SVGEGT. Unmatched junction bases numbered 14, after V lost 5 bases and J lost 9 bases. The CDR3 DNA sequence: TGTGCCAGCAGTCACCGGACTAGCGGGACTCTACAGGGTGAGCAGTTCTTC. Residues: CASSHRTSGTLQGEQFF.